The T cell receptor beta chain under discussion was sequenced for a study of T-cell memory formation after mild COVID-19. V shed 5 bases and J shed 12 bases, with 11 bases lying between them. Germline V gene sequence: CDR1 SQVTM, CDR2 ANQGSEA. The CDR3 covers 10 residues. One entry per CDR3 protein results from TCRdb running MiXCR on the 5' RACE reads. The sample carries 250,000 to 300,000 distinct CDR3 sequences, 15% to 20% recorded once. This clonotype was recorded a few times. Its antigen remains unidentified. Broader study findings: Clones shrinking between day 15 and 85 showed a balanced CD4/CD8 split, and those that grew later tilted toward CD4+. There were some responding clones in pre-infection memory, which suggested that cross-reactive memory had joined. For second-wave clones that peaked at day 37, SARS-CoV-2 specificity went unverified.

The clonotype originates from a man younger than 35 who had mild COVID-19 (a few samples of this study predate the infection). Cell type and time point are not known. Sample: PBMCs or a T cell subset sorted from them (not recorded which). This chain links TRBV29-1 with TRBJ2-1; D unclear. The CDR3: CSVSRTGQFF. In nucleotides, the CDR3 is TGCAGCGTTTCAAGGACGGGGCAGTTCTTC.